The table lists the clone carrying this T cell receptor (beta chain) with a few counts. Its antigen remains unidentified. Time point: pre-sensitization, week 0. The treatment: therapeutic diphenylcyclopropenone sensitization with weekly scalp DPC. TCRdb called the RACE reads again in MiXCR, with one record for every CDR3 protein. The table shows 300,000 to 450,000 distinct CDR3 sequences, with around 5.5% occurring only once. This entry belongs to a study of human T cells and chemical hapten exposure. Findings of the study overall: Significantly more large CDR3 similarity clusters arose among expanded TCRs than among controls.

The CDR3 spans 14 residues. Per the germline V gene, CDR1 is MNHEY and CDR2 is SVGEGT. The V and J ends lost 4 bases and 12 bases respectively, with 18 bases between them. Source: whole blood, taken in connection with sensitization to the hapten diphenylcyclopropenone (DPC). The V call is TRBV6-2 or TRBV6-3, the J call TRBJ1-4; possible D gene TRBD1, 6 bases. The TCR sequence derives from a woman younger than 30 with alopecia areata. Some clones in this sample may be carry-over from other donors' samples. The chain's CDR3 is CASSWTGPEGELFF. The CDR3 coding sequence is TGTGCCAGCAGTTGGACCGGTCCCGAGGGGGAACTGTTTTTT.